This T cell receptor beta chain is drawn from a study of blood T cells in healthy people across ages. Primed by a sample-barcoded 5' primer and a J-beta primer mix, a second PCR proceeded for roughly 6 to 12 cycles. Each CDR3 protein gets one entry after TCRdb re-called the 5' RACE reads with MiXCR. The sample yields approximately 780,000 distinct CDR3 sequences, roughly 25% seen once. This clonotype occurred a few times. This CDR3 comprises 15 residues. The germline V gene encodes CDR1 MNHEY and CDR2 SVGAGI. The ends were cut back, 3 bases at V and 0 bases at J, with 11 bases in the middle. These data also featured in a second study, about T cells of mothers and their children.

V usage is TRBV6-5 and J usage is TRBJ1-1, with D perhaps matching TRBD1 (5 bases). The sequenced sample was blood. The sequence derives from a boy younger than 18 in good health. In DNA form, the CDR3 reads TGTGCCAGCAGTTATAGTATAGGGGTGAACACTGAAGCTTTCTTT. It translates to CASSYSIGVNTEAFF.